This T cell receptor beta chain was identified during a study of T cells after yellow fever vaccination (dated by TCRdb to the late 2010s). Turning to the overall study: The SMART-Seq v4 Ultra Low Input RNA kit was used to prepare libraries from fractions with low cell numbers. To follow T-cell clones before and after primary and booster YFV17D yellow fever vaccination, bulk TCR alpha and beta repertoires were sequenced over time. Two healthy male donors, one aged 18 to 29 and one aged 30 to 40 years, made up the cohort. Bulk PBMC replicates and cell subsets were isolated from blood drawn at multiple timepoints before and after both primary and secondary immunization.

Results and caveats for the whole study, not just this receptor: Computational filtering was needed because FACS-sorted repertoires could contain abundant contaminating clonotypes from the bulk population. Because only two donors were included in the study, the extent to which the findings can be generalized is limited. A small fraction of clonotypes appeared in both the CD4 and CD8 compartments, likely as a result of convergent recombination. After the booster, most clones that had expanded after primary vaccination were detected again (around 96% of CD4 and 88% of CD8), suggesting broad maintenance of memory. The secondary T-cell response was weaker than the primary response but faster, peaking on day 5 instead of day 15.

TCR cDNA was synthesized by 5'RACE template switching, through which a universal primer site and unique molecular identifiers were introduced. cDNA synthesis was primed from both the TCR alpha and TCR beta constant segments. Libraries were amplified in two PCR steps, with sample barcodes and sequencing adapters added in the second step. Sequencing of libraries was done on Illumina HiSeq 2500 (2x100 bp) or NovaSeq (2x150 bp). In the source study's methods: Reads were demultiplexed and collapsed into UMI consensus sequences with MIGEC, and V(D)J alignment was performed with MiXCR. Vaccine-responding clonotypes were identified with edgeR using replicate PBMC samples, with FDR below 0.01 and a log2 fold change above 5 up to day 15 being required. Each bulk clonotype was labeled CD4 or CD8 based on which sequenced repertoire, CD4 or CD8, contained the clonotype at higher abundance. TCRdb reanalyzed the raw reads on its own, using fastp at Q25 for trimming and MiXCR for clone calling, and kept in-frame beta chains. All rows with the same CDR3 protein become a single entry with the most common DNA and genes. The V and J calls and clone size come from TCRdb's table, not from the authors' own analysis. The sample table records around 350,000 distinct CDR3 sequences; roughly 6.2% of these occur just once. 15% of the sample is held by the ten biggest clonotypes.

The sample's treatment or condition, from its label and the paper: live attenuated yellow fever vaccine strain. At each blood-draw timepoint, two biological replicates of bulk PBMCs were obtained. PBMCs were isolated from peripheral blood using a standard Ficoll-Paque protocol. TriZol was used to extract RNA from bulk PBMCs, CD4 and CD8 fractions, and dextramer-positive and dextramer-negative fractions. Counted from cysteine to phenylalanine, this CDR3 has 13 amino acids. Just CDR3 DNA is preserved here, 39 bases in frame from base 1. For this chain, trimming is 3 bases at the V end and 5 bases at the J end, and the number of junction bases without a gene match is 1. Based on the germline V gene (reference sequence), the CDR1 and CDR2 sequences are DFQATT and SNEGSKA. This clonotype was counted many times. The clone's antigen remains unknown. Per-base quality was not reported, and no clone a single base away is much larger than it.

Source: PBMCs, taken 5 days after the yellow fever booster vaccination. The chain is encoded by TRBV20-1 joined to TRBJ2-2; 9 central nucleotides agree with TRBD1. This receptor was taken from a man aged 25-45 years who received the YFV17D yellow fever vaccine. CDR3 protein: CSARDRGTGELFF. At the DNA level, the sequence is TGCAGTGCTAGGGACAGGGGAACCGGGGAGCTGTTTTTT.